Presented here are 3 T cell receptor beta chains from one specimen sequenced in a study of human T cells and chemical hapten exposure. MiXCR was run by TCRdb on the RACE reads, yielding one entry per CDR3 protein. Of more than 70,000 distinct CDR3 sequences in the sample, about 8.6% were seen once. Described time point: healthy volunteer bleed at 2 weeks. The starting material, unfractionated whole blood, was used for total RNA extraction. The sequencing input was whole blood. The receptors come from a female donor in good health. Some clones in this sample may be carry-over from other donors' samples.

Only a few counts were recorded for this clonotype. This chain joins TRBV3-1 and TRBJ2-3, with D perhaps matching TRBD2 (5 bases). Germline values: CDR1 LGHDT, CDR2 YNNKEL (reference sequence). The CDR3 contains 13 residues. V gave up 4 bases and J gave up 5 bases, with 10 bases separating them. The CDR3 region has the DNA TGTGCCAGCAGCCCGACTAACGGAGATACGCAGTATTTT. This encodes CASSPTNGDTQYF.

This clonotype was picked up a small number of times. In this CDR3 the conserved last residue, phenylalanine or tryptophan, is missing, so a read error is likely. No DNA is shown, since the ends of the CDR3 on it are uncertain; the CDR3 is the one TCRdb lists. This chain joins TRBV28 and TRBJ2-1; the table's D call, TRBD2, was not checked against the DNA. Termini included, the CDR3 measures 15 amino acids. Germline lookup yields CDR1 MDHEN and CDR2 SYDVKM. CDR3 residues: CASSSTSGRALPLVV.

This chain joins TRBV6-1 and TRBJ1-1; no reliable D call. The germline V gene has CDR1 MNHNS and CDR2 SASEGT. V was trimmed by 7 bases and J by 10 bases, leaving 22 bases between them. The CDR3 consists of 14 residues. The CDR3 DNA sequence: TGTGCCAGCATCCCCCCGGCAGGCCTGCGAGGAGCTTTCTTT. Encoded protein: CASIPPAGLRGAFF.